One sample yielded the 28 T cell receptor beta chains listed below, sequenced in a study of graft-versus-host responses after intestinal transplantation. Assay used: immunoSEQ multiplex PCR; TCRdb lists only in-frame clones, some missing. The sample shows approximately 88,000 clones, roughly 88% of them seen only once. No antigen is known for these receptors. The source was unstimulated CD4+ T cells sorted from spleen or lymph node cells, collected before intestinal transplant. These receptors were obtained from a human donor who received an intestinal transplant.

The chain combines TRBV5-1 with TRBJ1-5; 8 bases line up with TRBD1. The germline CDR1 and CDR2 sequences are SGHRS and YFSETQ. The CDR3 is 13 residues long. J gave up 7 bases and V 0 bases, and 0 bases lay outside the gene matches. DNA of the CDR3: TGCGCCAGCAGCTTGGGGACAGGGCAGCCCCAGCATTTT. It translates to CASSLGTGQPQHF.

The CDR3 DNA is TGTGCCAGCAGTTACAGGGGTTCCCCCTACGAGCAGTACTTC. It specifies CASSYRGSPYEQYF. This chain joins TRBV2 and TRBJ2-7; 7 positions match TRBD1. Germline trimming cut 5 bases from V and 2 bases from J; bases unmatched to any gene: 6. The germline V gene encodes CDR1 SNHLY and CDR2 FYNNEI. The CDR3 is 14 residues long. The full variable domain, its missing parts supplied by reference TRBV2 and TRBJ2-7, is EPEVTQTPSHQVTQMGQEVILRCVPISNHLYFYWYRQILGQKVEFLVSFYNNEISEKSEIFDDQFSVERPDGSNFTLKIRSTKLEDSAMYFCASSYRGSPYEQYFGPGTRLTVT.

This chain connects TRBV18 to TRBJ1-2; D is unclear. The germline gives CDR1 KGHSH, CDR2 LQKENI. The V gene lost 5 bases and the J gene lost 4 bases, with 8 bases spanning the gap. The CDR3 runs 12 residues. The CDR3 region is CASSSPSYGYTF. CDR3 coding DNA: TGTGCCAGCTCATCCCCGAGCTATGGCTACACCTTC.

The rearrangement joins TRBV5-8 to TRBJ1-1; 8 bases are a match to TRBD1. V shed 3 bases, J shed 0 bases, and the junction held 4 bases outside the gene matches. CDR1 and CDR2 from the germline V gene are SGHTS and YDEGEE. This CDR3 is built from 15 residues. The CDR3 sequence is CASSSTGEMNTEAFF. The CDR3 bases are TGTGCCAGCAGCTCGACAGGGGAAATGAACACTGAAGCTTTCTTT.

J is TRBJ2-7 and V is TRBV23-1; a possible D gene is TRBD1 (6 bases). Being an ORF, TRBV23-1 has a function that is uncertain. V gave up 5 bases and J gave up 3 bases, with 14 bases separating them. The CDR3 sequence is 14 residues long. CDR3 amino acids: CASSLPTQGYEQYF. CDR3 sequence (DNA): TGCGCCAGCAGTTTACCAACACAGGGCTACGAGCAGTACTTC.

The V and J genes are TRBV4-2 and TRBJ2-2; the match to TRBD2 covers 11 bases. V was pared by 7 bases and J by 3 bases, with 7 bases of the junction left unmatched. In germline, CDR1 is LGHNA, CDR2 YNFKEQ. The CDR3 loop spans 16 amino acids. The CDR3 reads CASTQLLAGDTGELFF. CDR3 DNA: TGTGCCAGCACGCAATTACTAGCGGGGGACACCGGGGAGCTGTTTTTT.

The J gene is TRBJ2-7, the V gene TRBV10-2; 10 positions agree with TRBD1. Losses at the gene ends were 3 bases for V and 5 bases for J; bases not matched to a gene: 13. Germline CDR1 WSHSY, CDR2 SAAADI. There are 17 residues in the CDR3. As DNA, the CDR3 is TGCGCCAGCAGTGACCGGCCTCCGGGACAGGGGAGGCACGAGCAGTACTTC. As protein: CASSDRPPGQGRHEQYF.

The V and J genes are TRBV7-2 and TRBJ1-1; D not resolved. Deletions cut 2 bases from V and 1 base from J, with 11 bases between. CDR3 length: 15 residues. The germline V gene encodes CDR1 SGHTA and CDR2 FQGNSA. CDR3 nucleotide sequence: TGTGCCAGCAGCTTATTCGGAGTGGCGAACACTGAAGCTTTCTTT. It specifies CASSLFGVANTEAFF.

V usage is TRBV4-1 and J usage is TRBJ2-7, with a tentative D call TRBD2 (6 bases). CDR1 MGHRA and CDR2 YSYEKL come from the germline V gene. The germline V and J ends were trimmed by 0 bases and 1 base, with 7 bases remaining between them. CDR3 size: 14 residues. The CDR3 DNA reads as TGCGCCAGCAGCCAAGACGGGGGTTCCTACGAGCAGTACTTC. This gives the protein CASSQDGGSYEQYF.

J is TRBJ1-1 and V is TRBV5-1; D might be TRBD1 (5 bases). The CDR3 loop spans 13 amino acids. Germline CDR1 SGHRS, CDR2 YFSETQ. With 4 bases removed from V and 8 bases from J, the gap between germline ends came to 15 bases. The CDR3, as DNA: TGCGCCAGCAGCCCCTGGATGGAGGGGGAAGCTTTCTTT. Its protein is CASSPWMEGEAFF. Combining the CDR3 with reference TRBV5-1 and TRBJ1-1 gives the whole variable domain KAGVTQTPRYLIKTRGQQVTLSCSPISGHRSVSWYQQTPGQGLQFLFEYFSETQRNKGNFPGRFSGRQFSNSRSEMNVSTLELGDSALYLCASSPWMEGEAFFGQGTRLTVV.

This chain joins TRBV18 and TRBJ1-1, with D maybe TRBD1 (6 bases). CDR1 and CDR2 (germline): KGHSH, LQKENI. Trimming stripped 0 bases from V and 3 bases from J, with 11 bases between. The CDR3 sequence is 15 residues long. CDR3 nucleotide sequence: TGTGCCAGCTCACCACCGGGGGCGCCGGACACTGAAGCTTTCTTT. It encodes CASSPPGAPDTEAFF.

The sample holds one count of this clone. The chain joins TRBV13 to TRBJ1-2, with D hard to call. CDR1 is PRHDT and CDR2 is FYEKMQ in the germline V gene (reference sequence). V lost 0 bases to trimming and J lost 2 bases, with 4 bases between them. The CDR3 loop spans 13 amino acids. CDR3 region: CASSLGENYGYTF. The CDR3 bases are TGTGCCAGCAGCTTAGGGGAGAACTATGGCTACACCTTC. Variable domain in full (rest from reference TRBV13 and TRBJ1-2): AAGVIQSPRHLIKEKRETATLKCYPIPRHDTVYWYQQGPGQDPQFLISFYEKMQSDKGSIPDRFSAQQFSDYHSELNMSSLELGDSALYFCASSLGENYGYTFGSGTRLTVV.

The chain employs TRBV5-1 and TRBJ2-3; a possible D gene is TRBD2 (7 bases). Germline V gene sequence: CDR1 SGHRS, CDR2 YFSETQ. Between the trimmed V and J ends, which lost 4 bases and 2 bases, there was a span of 20 bases. The CDR3 sequence is 17 residues long. The CDR3 region is CASSPGRGFFLTDTQYF. For the CDR3, the DNA is TGCGCCAGCAGCCCGGGGAGGGGGTTTTTCCTCACAGATACGCAGTATTTT.

The rearrangement links TRBV19 to TRBJ1-2; 7 positions match TRBD1. J was trimmed by 4 bases and V by 7 bases; bases with no gene match: 12. CDR1 and CDR2 (germline): LNHDA, SQIVND (reference sequence). This CDR3 is 15 amino acids long. CDR3 in amino acids: CASNDPGQPIYGYTF. DNA of the CDR3: TGTGCCAGTAACGACCCGGGACAGCCGATCTATGGCTACACCTTC.

The genes are TRBV19 and TRBJ1-3; D not certain. There are 13 residues in the CDR3. Germline CDR1 and CDR2: LNHDA and SQIVND (reference sequence). The V end was cut by 3 bases, the J end by 2 bases, with 5 bases between. As DNA, the CDR3 is TGTGCCAGTAGTATCGGGGCTGGAAACACCATATATTTT. Protein sequence: CASSIGAGNTIYF.

This CDR3 is CASTRTGNYEQYF. CDR3 nucleotides: TGTGCCAGCACAAGGACAGGAAACTACGAGCAGTACTTC. The chain recombines TRBV6-5 with TRBJ2-7; the match to TRBD1 covers 7 bases. V shed 7 bases, J shed 3 bases, and the junction held 6 bases outside the gene matches. Germline CDR1 reads MNHEY; CDR2 reads SVGAGI. CDR3 length: 13 residues.

This rearrangement joins TRBV5-6 to TRBJ2-6; possibly TRBD1 for D (6 bases). From germline, CDR1 is SGHDT and CDR2 YYEEEE. This CDR3 contains 16 residues. V was pared by 4 bases and J by 0 bases, with 11 bases between. CDR3 nucleotides: TGTGCCAGCAGCAACCCCAGGGGCTCTGGGGCCAACGTCCTGACTTTC. This translates into CASSNPRGSGANVLTF.

This chain uses TRBV19 with TRBJ2-3; D unclear. V lost 5 bases and J lost 6, with 9 bases in between. Germline lookup yields CDR1 LNHDA and CDR2 SQIVND (reference sequence). The length of the CDR3 is 12 residues. In DNA, the CDR3 is TGTGCCAGTAGTCTACGGTGGGATACGCAGTATTTT. This encodes CASSLRWDTQYF.

CDR3 protein: CASSVGQGVYNEQFF. The CDR3 nucleotides read TGTGCCAGCAGCGTCGGGCAGGGCGTGTACAATGAGCAGTTCTTC. The V call is TRBV9, the J call TRBJ2-1; TRBD1 is a possible D gene (5 bases). The CDR3 runs 15 residues. Germline lookup yields CDR1 SGDLS and CDR2 YYNGEE. Deletions cut 2 bases from V and 4 bases from J, with 13 bases between.

V and J are TRBV5-8 and TRBJ1-2; 11 bases are a match to TRBD1. The V gene's germline CDR1 is SGHTS and CDR2 YDEGEE. The V segment lost 3 bases and the J segment 5 bases; nucleotides outside the gene matches: 3. This CDR3 has 14 residues. The CDR3 protein is CASSWDRGTYGYTF. CDR3 coding DNA: TGTGCCAGCAGCTGGGACAGGGGGACATATGGCTACACCTTC.

V usage is TRBV10-3 and J usage is TRBJ2-7; D is unresolved. The CDR3 consists of 13 residues. Germline CDR1 and CDR2: ENHRY and SYGVKD. V lost 2 bases to trimming and J lost 0 bases, with 5 bases between them. CDR3 sequence reads: CAISEAISYEQYF. The CDR3 nucleotides are TGTGCCATCAGTGAGGCGATCTCCTACGAGCAGTACTTC.

The CDR3 DNA reads TGTGCCAGCAGCCGACAGCGGGGGGGAGGCACAGATACGCAGTATTTT. It is translated as CASSRQRGGGTDTQYF. This rearrangement joins TRBV7-9 to TRBJ2-3; 10 bases align to TRBD2. This CDR3 has 16 amino acids. V shed 5 bases and J 1 base; nucleotides not matched to a gene: 6. Germline V gene sequence: CDR1 SEHNR, CDR2 FQNEAQ (reference sequence). The variable domain in full, with the rest retrieved from reference TRBV7-9 and TRBJ2-3, is DTGVSQNPRHKITKRGQNVTFRCDPISEHNRLYWYRQTLGQGPEFLTYFQNEAQLEKSRLLSDRFSAERPKGSFSTLEIQRTEQGDSAMYLCASSRQRGGGTDTQYFGPGTRLTVL.

The CDR3 coding sequence is TGTGCCAGCAGCTTGGTATCTGGGGCCCCCGCCTACGAGCAGTACTTC. This encodes CASSLVSGAPAYEQYF. The chain is built from TRBV5-4 and TRBJ2-7; possibly TRBD1 for D (5 bases). The V end lost 0 bases, the J end lost 2 bases, and 15 bases lay between the germline ends. Germline CDR1 SGHNT, CDR2 YYREEE (reference sequence). This CDR3 is built from 16 residues.

The rearrangement joins TRBV28 to TRBJ1-1; D may be TRBD1 (6 bases). The CDR3 covers 15 residues. Germline V gene sequence: CDR1 MDHEN, CDR2 SYDVKM. The V end lost 5 bases, the J end lost 2 bases, and 15 bases lay between the germline ends. CDR3 residues: CASSSPGGPNTEAFF. Written as DNA, the CDR3 is TGTGCCAGCAGTAGCCCGGGGGGCCCCAACACTGAAGCTTTCTTT. The entire variable domain, with the rest obtained from reference TRBV28 and TRBJ1-1, is as follows: DVKVTQSSRYLVKRTGEKVFLECVQDMDHENMFWYRQDPGLGLRLIYFSYDVKMKEKGDIPEGYSVSREKKERFSLILESASTNQTSMYLCASSSPGGPNTEAFFGQGTRLTVV.

The J gene is TRBJ2-1, the V gene TRBV7-3; 10 nucleotides line up with TRBD2. The CDR3 has 15 residues. Germline V gene data show CDR1 as SGHTA and CDR2 as FQGTGA. V was clipped by 3 bases and J by 10 bases; unmatched bases: 9. The CDR3 loop is CASSFASGGAWEQFF. CDR3 coding DNA: TGTGCCAGCAGCTTCGCCAGCGGGGGGGCCTGGGAGCAGTTCTTC.

DNA of the CDR3: TGTGCCAGTACCACTGGGGACAGTAACTATGGCTACACCTTC. Translation gives CASTTGDSNYGYTF. The chain combines TRBV19 with TRBJ1-2; 7 bases agree with TRBD1. Trimming at V came to 7 bases and at J to 1 base, leaving 6 bases not matched to a gene. The CDR3 is 14 amino acids. Germline assignment: CDR1 LNHDA and CDR2 SQIVND (reference sequence).

The chain joins TRBV20-1 to TRBJ2-7; D is ambiguous. Germline V gene lookup returns CDR1 DFQATT and CDR2 SNEGSKA (reference sequence). The CDR3 has 11 amino acids. V was clipped by 1 base and J by 4 bases, with 5 bases between them. CDR3 residues: CSARGTYEQYF. CDR3 DNA: TGCAGTGCTAGAGGTACTTACGAGCAGTACTTC.

The chain is built from TRBV27 and TRBJ2-2, with 7 bases lining up with TRBD1. Germline lookup yields CDR1 MNHEY and CDR2 SMNVEV (reference sequence). After removal of 5 bases from V and 3 bases from J, the junction contained 9 bases not matched to a gene. The CDR3 contains 16 residues. CDR3 bases: TGTGCCAGCAGTGAACGGGACAGAGCTTACACCGGGGAGCTGTTTTTT. Its protein is CASSERDRAYTGELFF.